This T cell receptor (beta chain) originates from a study of Graves' ophthalmopathy and Graves' hyperthyroidism. At least ten counts were recorded for this clonotype. Amplification of the TCR beta CDR3 regions used RNA transcripts (as template). An opening RT-PCR round employed HTBI primers and preceded a second-round multiplex PCR. TCRdb processed the multiplex PCR reads anew with MiXCR; each CDR3 protein has one entry. This table holds under 250,000 distinct CDR3 sequences, under 30% found once. Diagnosis used clinical symptoms, serum thyroxine, TRAb, thyroid ultrasound and orbital computed tomography. V dropped 5 bases and J dropped 9 bases, with 14 bases sitting between them. CDR3 length equals 13 residues.

Input material: peripheral blood. This receptor was identified in a man aged 50-59 years with Graves' ophthalmopathy. The chain links TRBV12-3 or TRBV12-4 to TRBJ1-5; a weak D match, TRBD1 (5 bases). CDR3 nucleotides: TGTGCCAGCAGTCAACGGACACGGGGGCCCCAGCATTTT. Amino acids: CASSQRTRGPQHF.